What follows are 11 T cell receptor beta chains derived from one specimen sequenced in a study of T cells in Graves' hyperthyroidism and ophthalmopathy. Amplified TCR beta CDR3 regions derived from RNA transcripts. First-round RT-PCR targeting the TCR CDR3 was performed with the HTBI primer set. In TCRdb, the multiplex PCR reads were re-called with MiXCR into one record per CDR3 protein. The sample contains roughly 380,000 distinct CDR3 sequences, about 13% of which appear only once. Input material: blood. Every receptor here comes from a man under 40 with Graves' hyperthyroidism that later progressed to Graves' ophthalmopathy.

The chain combines TRBV29-1 with TRBJ2-5, with TRBD1 matching over 7 bases. Germline V CDR1 and CDR2: SQVTM, ANQGSEA. J gave up 4 bases and V 6 bases, and 8 bases lay outside the gene matches. The CDR3 is 13 amino acids. DNA of the CDR3: TGCAGCGTGGCTCGGGACAGAAGAGAGACCCAGTACTTC. Its protein is CSVARDRRETQYF.

There are many counts of this clonotype. V is TRBV2 and J is TRBJ2-2; tentatively, D is TRBD1 (6 bases). The germline CDR1 and CDR2 sequences are SNHLY and FYNNEI. V shed 6 bases and J shed 6 bases, with 11 bases lying between them. The CDR3 consists of 13 residues. In nucleotides, the CDR3 is TGTGCCAGCAGGCAGGGGTGGGCCGGGGAGCTGTTTTTT. Translating gives CASRQGWAGELFF.

This clonotype occurred a few times. The junction does not match germline at one end; this may be a read error. J is TRBJ2-6 and V is TRBV20-1; TRBD1 is a possible D gene (5 bases). This CDR3 is 17 amino acids long. Germline V lookup: CDR1 DFQATT, CDR2 SNEGSKA (reference sequence). The CDR3 DNA reads TGCAGTGCTAGTATCCAGGGTGAATCCTCTGGGGCCAACGTCCCGACTTTC. This encodes CSASIQGESSGANVPTF.

This clonotype was found many times. J is TRBJ2-1 and V is TRBV27, with 11 bases fitting TRBD2. The CDR3 spans 15 residues. The germline V gene encodes CDR1 MNHEY and CDR2 SMNVEV (reference sequence). V shed 6 bases and J 7 bases; nucleotides not matched to a gene: 8. The CDR3 region is CASRFSGGAFNEQFF. As DNA, the CDR3 is TGTGCCAGCAGATTTAGCGGGGGGGCCTTTAATGAGCAGTTCTTC.

The rearrangement links TRBV27 to TRBJ2-5; TRBD1 might be the D (5 bases). V lost 10 bases to trimming and J lost 2 bases, with 11 bases between them. This CDR3 is built from 12 residues. Germline loops: CDR1 MNHEY, CDR2 SMNVEV (reference sequence). CDR3 residues: CATGHTQETQYF. The CDR3 DNA sequence: TGTGCCACAGGACACACACAAGAGACCCAGTACTTC.

This clonotype was found a few times. The V and J genes are TRBV20-1 and TRBJ2-1; 8 bases fit TRBD2. Germline V gene data show CDR1 as DFQATT and CDR2 as SNEGSKA (reference sequence). The junction had 7 bases not matched to a gene; V was cut back by 0 bases and J by 3 bases. This CDR3 contains 16 residues. CDR3 sequence: CSARDKGSGDYNEQFF. CDR3 sequence (DNA): TGCAGTGCTAGAGATAAGGGTAGCGGGGACTACAATGAGCAGTTCTTC.

This clonotype has a count of ten or more. This chain links TRBV7-9 with TRBJ2-7; D is unclear. Germline lookup yields CDR1 SEHNR and CDR2 FQNEAQ (reference sequence). Between the trimmed V and J ends, which lost 0 bases and 2 bases, there was a span of 5 bases. This CDR3 has 13 amino acids. The DNA for the CDR3 is TGTGCCAGCAGCTTAGCAGCTACCTACGAGCAGTACTTC. Translating gives CASSLAATYEQYF.

This clonotype was detected a few times. The chain uses TRBV19 and TRBJ1-5; no reliable D call. Germline loops: CDR1 LNHDA, CDR2 SQIVND (reference sequence). The CDR3 extends over 15 amino acids. Trimming pared 3 bases from V and 2 bases from J, leaving 11 bases between. CDR3 DNA: TGTGCCAGTAGTATGGCAGGAGTGCGCAATCAGCCCCAGCATTTT. This gives the protein CASSMAGVRNQPQHF.

This clonotype was recorded many times. The chain carries TRBV11-3 and TRBJ2-5; D possibly uses TRBD1 or TRBD2 (5 bases each). Germline CDR1 SGHNT, CDR2 YENEEA. The V end was cut by 5 bases, the J end by 5 bases, with 15 bases between. This CDR3 spans 14 amino acids. The CDR3 region has the DNA TGTGCCAGCAGCCCCCGAGGGGCAACCGAGACCCAGTACTTC. Translated, it gives CASSPRGATETQYF.

There are many counts of this clonotype. The chain combines TRBV28 with TRBJ1-1; D not resolved. Germline CDR1 and CDR2: MDHEN and SYDVKM. The V end was cut by 6 bases, the J end by 5 bases, with 16 bases between. The length of the CDR3 is 14 residues. CDR3 sequence reads: CASSQGPGWTEAFF. CDR3 bases: TGTGCCAGCAGCCAAGGCCCGGGGTGGACTGAAGCTTTCTTT.

There are a few counts of this clonotype. Mismatch with germline at one junction end may stem from a read error. The J gene is TRBJ2-7, the V gene TRBV4-1, with 8 positions matching TRBD1. The CDR3 is 15 amino acids. Germline V gene lookup returns CDR1 MGHRA and CDR2 YSYEKL. This CDR3 reads CVSSQGTGGRDEQYF. CDR3 sequence (DNA): TGCGTCAGCAGCCAAGGAACAGGGGGAAGGGACGAGCAGTACTTC.